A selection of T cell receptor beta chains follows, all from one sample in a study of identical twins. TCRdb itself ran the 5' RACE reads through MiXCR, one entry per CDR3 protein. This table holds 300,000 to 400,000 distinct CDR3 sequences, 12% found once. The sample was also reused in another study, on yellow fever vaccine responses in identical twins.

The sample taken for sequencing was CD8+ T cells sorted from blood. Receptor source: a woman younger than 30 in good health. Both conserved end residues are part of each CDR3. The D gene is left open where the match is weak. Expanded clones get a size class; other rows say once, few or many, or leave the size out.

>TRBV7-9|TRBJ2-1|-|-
TGTGCCAGCAGCTTGGCGGGGTCTTTCAATGAGCAGTTCTTC
CASSLAGSFNEQFF
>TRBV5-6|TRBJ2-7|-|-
TGTGCCAGCAGCGAGGGACTCCCCGGGTACGAGCAGTACTTC
CASSEGLPGYEQYF
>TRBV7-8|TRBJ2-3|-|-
TGTGCCAGCAACCTAGCAGGGGGCAGCGGGGGCGCAGATACGCAGTATTTT
CASNLAGGSGGADTQYF
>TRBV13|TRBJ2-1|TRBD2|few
TGTGCCAGCAGCTTAGGGACCCCCACTAGCGGGAGATCGGGCGGTGAGCAGTTCTTC
CASSLGTPTSGRSGGEQFF
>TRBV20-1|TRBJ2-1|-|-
TGCAGTGCTAGAGATCTGGTAGAATTTACGTACAATGAGCAGTTCTTC
CSARDLVEFTYNEQFF
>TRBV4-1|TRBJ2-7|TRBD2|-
TGCGCCAGCAGCCATGCGGGACTAGCGGGAGGGCTAATCGAGCAGTACTTC
CASSHAGLAGGLIEQYF
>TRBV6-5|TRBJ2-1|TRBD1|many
TGTGCCAGCAGTTACCATTGGGACAGGGAGTTCGGTCCAGGAGATGAGCAGTTCTTC
CASSYHWDREFGPGDEQFF
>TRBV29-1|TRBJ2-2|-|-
TGCAGCGTTGTACAGGCGAACACCGGGGAGCTGTTTTTT
CSVVQANTGELFF
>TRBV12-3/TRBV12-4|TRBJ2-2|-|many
TGTGCCAGCAGCCCCGGGGAGCTGTTTTTT
CASSPGELFF
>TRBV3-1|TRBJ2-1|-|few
TGTGCCAGCAGCCAAGAAGGGGACCTCTACAATGAGCAGTTCTTC
CASSQEGDLYNEQFF
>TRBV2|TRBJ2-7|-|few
TGTGCCAGCAGTTTTGGGGACTCCACATACGAGCAGTACTTC
CASSFGDSTYEQYF
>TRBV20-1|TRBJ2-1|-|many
TGCAGTGATGGGATCCCCTACAATGAGCAGTTCTTC
CSDGIPYNEQFF
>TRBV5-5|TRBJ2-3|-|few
TGTGCCAGCAGCTTGGACGGGAGAGTCACAGATACGCAGTATTTT
CASSLDGRVTDTQYF
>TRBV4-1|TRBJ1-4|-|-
TGCGCCAGCAGCCCCTCCGGGAGTGGAGCAACTAATGAAAAACTGTTTTTT
CASSPSGSGATNEKLFF
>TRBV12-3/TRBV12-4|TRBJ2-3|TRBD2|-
TGTGCCACCGAGACTAGCGGGCCCACAGATACGCAGTATTTT
CATETSGPTDTQYF
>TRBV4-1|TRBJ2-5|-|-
TGCGCCAGCAGCCAAGAGGACAGTCCCGCACGAACCCAGTACTTC
CASSQEDSPARTQYF
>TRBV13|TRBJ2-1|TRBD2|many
TGTGCCAGCAGCTCCATAGCGGGAGGGCCTTACAATGAGCAGTTCTTC
CASSSIAGGPYNEQFF
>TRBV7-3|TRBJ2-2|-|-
TGTGCCAGCAGCCATACCGGGGGCACCGGGGAGCTGTTTTTT
CASSHTGGTGELFF
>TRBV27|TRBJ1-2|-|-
TGTGCCAGCAGTTTAAGTGGCAGGAGGAACTATGGCTACACCTTC
CASSLSGRRNYGYTF
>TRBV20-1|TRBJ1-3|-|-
TGCAGTGCTAGGGGCAACACCATATATTTT
CSARGNTIYF
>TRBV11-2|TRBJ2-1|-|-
TGTGCCAGCAGCTTACCTACTTATTTCAATGAGCAGTTCTTC
CASSLPTYFNEQFF
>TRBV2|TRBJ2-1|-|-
TGTGCCAGCAGTGAAGCTACAAATGAGCAGTTCTTC
CASSEATNEQFF
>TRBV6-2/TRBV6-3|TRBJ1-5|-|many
TGTGCCAGCAGTTACTCATCGGGGCACCAGCCCCAGCATTTT
CASSYSSGHQPQHF
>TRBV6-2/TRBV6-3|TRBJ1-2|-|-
TGTGCCAGCAGTTACGCGGCAGGGATGGGCTACACCTTC
CASSYAAGMGYTF
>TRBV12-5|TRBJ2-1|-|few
TGTGCTAGTGGGACCGACGGGATCCCCTACAATGAGCAGTTCTTC
CASGTDGIPYNEQFF
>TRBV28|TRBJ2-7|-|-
TGTGCCAGCACCACGGACACGCCGAATACCTACGAGCAGTACTTC
CASTTDTPNTYEQYF
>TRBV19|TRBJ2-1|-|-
TGTGCCAGTAGTATAGTGGCTTACAATGAGCAGTTCTTC
CASSIVAYNEQFF
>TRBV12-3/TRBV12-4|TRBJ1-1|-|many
TGTGCCAGCACTTTGTCGGGCACTGAAGCTTTCTTT
CASTLSGTEAFF
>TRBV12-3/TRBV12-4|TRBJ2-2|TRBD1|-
TGTGCCAGCTCAGATACAGGGGACACCGGGGAGCTGTTTTTT
CASSDTGDTGELFF
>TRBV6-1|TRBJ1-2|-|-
TGTGCGAGCAGTCTAGAACTCCGGGCCAAGTTACTCTATGGCTACACCTTC
CASSLELRAKLLYGYTF
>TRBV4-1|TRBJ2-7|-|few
TGCGCCAGCAGCCAAGATCTTTGGCAGGGACTTAGGTCCGAGCAGTACTTC
CASSQDLWQGLRSEQYF
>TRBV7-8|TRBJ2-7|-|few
TGTGCCAGCAGCTTAGGTTTTCTCCCGGGTGCCGAGCAGTACTTC
CASSLGFLPGAEQYF
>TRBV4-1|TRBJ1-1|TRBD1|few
TGCGCCAGCAGCCAAGCCGAGGGGGCGGACGAAGCTTTCTTT
CASSQAEGADEAFF
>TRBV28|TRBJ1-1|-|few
TGTGCCAGCAGTTTAACCCGGGGACCGAACACTGAAGCTTTCTTT
CASSLTRGPNTEAFF
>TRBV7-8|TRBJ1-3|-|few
TGTGCCAGCAGCCCAGGGAACACCATATATTTT
CASSPGNTIYF
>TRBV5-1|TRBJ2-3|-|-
TGCGCCAGCAGCGTCCTCGGGACCCTGGGGCCCACAGATACGCAGTATTTT
CASSVLGTLGPTDTQYF
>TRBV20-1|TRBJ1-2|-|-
TGCTGTGCTAGCCCAGGTGGCTACACCTTC
CCASPGGYTF
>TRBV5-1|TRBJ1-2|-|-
TGCGCCAGCACCCCGGACAAGGATGGTGGCTACACCTTC
CASTPDKDGGYTF
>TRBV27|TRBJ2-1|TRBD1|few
TGTGCCAGCAGTATGGGACAGGACCTCTTGCAATGGGATGAGCAGTTCTTC
CASSMGQDLLQWDEQFF
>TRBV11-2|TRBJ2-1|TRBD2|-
TGTGCCAGCAGCTTAGGTTCGGTGACTAGCGGGAGGGCCGGGAATGAGCAGTTCTTC
CASSLGSVTSGRAGNEQFF
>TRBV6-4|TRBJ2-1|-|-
TGTGCCAGCAGTGACGCAGGGAATAATGAGCAGTTCTTC
CASSDAGNNEQFF
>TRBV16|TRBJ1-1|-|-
TGTGCCAGCAGCCATATCGACAGCAAGAACACTGAAGCTTTCTTT
CASSHIDSKNTEAFF
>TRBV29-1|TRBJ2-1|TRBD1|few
TGCAGCGTGAGTGGGACAGGGTGGGGGTACAATGAGCAGTTCTTC
CSVSGTGWGYNEQFF
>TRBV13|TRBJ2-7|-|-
TGTGCCAGCAGCCAAGTGGCCTTGGGGTACGAGCAGTACTTC
CASSQVALGYEQYF
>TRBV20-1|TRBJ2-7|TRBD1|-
TGCAGTGCTAGAGACGGACGGGGACAGGGGGCCTACGAGCAGTACTTC
CSARDGRGQGAYEQYF
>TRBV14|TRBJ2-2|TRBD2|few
TGTGCCAGCAGCCCATTCTTGGGGGCTAGCGGGAGAGGATATAACGCCGCGAACACCGGGGAGCTGTTTTTT
CASSPFLGASGRGYNAANTGELFF
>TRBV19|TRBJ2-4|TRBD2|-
TGTGCCAGTAGTATATCCGGGACTAGCGGGAGAATTCAGTACTTC
CASSISGTSGRIQYF
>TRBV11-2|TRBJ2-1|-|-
TGTGCCAGCAGCTCCTCGGAGCGGGTCACCTACAATGAGCAGTTCTTC
CASSSSERVTYNEQFF
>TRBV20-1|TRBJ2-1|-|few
TGCAGTGCTAGAGACGCCCCCCTAGTGAGGGTCAATGAGCAGTTCTTC
CSARDAPLVRVNEQFF
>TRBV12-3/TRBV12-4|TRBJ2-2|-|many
TGTGCCAGCACCCTGGGAGGGGGGGCATGGGGGGAGCTGTTTTTT
CASTLGGGAWGELFF
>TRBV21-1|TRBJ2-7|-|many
TGTGCCAGCAGCAAATCCTTTTTATCGGACCGAGACTACGAGCAGTACTTC
CASSKSFLSDRDYEQYF
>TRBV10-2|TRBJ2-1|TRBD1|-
TGCGCCAGCAGTCCGGGACAGGACATCAATGAGCAGTTCTTC
CASSPGQDINEQFF
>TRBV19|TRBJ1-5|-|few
TGTGCCAGTAGTATAGGTCGTAGCAATCAGCCCCAGCATTTT
CASSIGRSNQPQHF